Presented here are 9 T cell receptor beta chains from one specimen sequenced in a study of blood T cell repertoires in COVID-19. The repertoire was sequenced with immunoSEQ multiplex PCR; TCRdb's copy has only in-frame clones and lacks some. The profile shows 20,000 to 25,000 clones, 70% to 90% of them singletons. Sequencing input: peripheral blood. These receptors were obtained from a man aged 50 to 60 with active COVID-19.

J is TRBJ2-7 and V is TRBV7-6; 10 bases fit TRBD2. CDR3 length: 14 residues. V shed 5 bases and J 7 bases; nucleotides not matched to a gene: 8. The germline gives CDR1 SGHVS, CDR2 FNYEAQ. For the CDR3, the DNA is TGTGCCAGCAGCCCCCTAGCGGGGGCGGAGGAGCAGTACTTC. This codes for CASSPLAGAEEQYF.

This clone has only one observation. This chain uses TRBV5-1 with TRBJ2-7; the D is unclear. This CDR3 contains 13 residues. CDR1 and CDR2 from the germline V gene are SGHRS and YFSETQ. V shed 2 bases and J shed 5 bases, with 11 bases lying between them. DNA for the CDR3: TGCGCCAGCAGCTTTAGTGGTCTCAACGAGCAGTACTTC. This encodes CASSFSGLNEQYF.

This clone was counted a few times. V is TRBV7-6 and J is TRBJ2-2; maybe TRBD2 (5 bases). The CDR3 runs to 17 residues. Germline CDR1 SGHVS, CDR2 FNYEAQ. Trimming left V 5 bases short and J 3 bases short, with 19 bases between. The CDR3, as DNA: TGTGCCAGCAGCCTTAGGAGGACGGCACTAGACACCGGGGAGCTGTTTTTT. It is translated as CASSLRRTALDTGELFF. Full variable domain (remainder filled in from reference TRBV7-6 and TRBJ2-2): GAGVSQSPRYKVTKRGQDVALRCDPISGHVSLYWYRQALGQGPEFLTYFNYEAQQDKSGLPNDRFSAERPEGSISTLTIQRTEQRDSAMYRCASSLRRTALDTGELFFGEGSRLTVL.

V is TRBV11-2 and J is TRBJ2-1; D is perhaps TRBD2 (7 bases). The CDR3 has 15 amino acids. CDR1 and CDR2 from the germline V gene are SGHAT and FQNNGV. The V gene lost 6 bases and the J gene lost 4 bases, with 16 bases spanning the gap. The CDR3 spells CASRRVGGRYNEQFF. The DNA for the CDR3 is TGTGCCAGCAGACGAGTGGGGGGGCGATACAATGAGCAGTTCTTC.

CDR3 in DNA: TGTGCCAGCAGCTTGATGGGGGGAGAGACCCAGTACTTC. This codes for CASSLMGGETQYF. This sequence joins TRBV5-4 and TRBJ2-5; maybe TRBD2 (6 bases). V was clipped by 1 base and J by 4 bases, with 8 bases between them. Germline V gene data show CDR1 as SGHNT and CDR2 as YYREEE (reference sequence). This CDR3 comprises 13 residues.

The CDR3 sequence: CASSPGQGLIREKLFF. The CDR3 region has the DNA TGTGCCAGCAGTCCGGGACAGGGACTTATCCGTGAAAAACTGTTTTTT. The genes are TRBV27 and TRBJ1-4; TRBD1 matches at 9 bases. Germline assignment: CDR1 MNHEY and CDR2 SMNVEV (reference sequence). The CDR3 length is 16 residues. The V segment lost 5 bases and the J segment 7 bases; nucleotides outside the gene matches: 11.

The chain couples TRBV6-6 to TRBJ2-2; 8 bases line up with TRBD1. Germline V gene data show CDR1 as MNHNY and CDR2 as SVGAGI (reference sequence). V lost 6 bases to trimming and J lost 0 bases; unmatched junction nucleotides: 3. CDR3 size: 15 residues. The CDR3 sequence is CASRQQGANTGELFF. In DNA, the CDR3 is TGTGCCAGCAGACAACAGGGGGCGAACACCGGGGAGCTGTTTTTT.

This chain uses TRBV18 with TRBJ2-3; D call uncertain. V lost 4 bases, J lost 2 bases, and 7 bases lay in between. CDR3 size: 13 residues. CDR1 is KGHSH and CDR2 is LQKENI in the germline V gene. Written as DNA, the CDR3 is TGTGCCAGCTCACAAACTGTCACAGATACGCAGTATTTT. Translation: CASSQTVTDTQYF.

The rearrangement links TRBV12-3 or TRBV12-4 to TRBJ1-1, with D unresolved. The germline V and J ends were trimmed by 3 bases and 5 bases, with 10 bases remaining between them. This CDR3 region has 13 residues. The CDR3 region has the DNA TGTGCCAGCAGTTTTTTAGGGAGGACTGAAGCTTTCTTT. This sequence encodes CASSFLGRTEAFF.